What follows are 30 T cell receptor beta chains derived from one specimen sequenced in a study of T cell responses to AZD1222 COVID-19 vaccine. Sequencing was performed with immunoSEQ multiplex PCR; in TCRdb, only in-frame clones are kept and a portion is missing. The data contain 68,000 or so clones, approximately 91% of them seen just once; the ten biggest clones take up roughly 8%. The specimen comprised peripheral blood, sampled on day 0 of AZD1222 vaccination. The receptors originated from an adult in good health.

V usage is TRBV2 and J usage is TRBJ2-1, with TRBD2 matching 7 bases. The CDR3 loop spans 13 amino acids. V lost 8 bases and J lost 7; bases outside the gene matches: 8. Germline CDR1 SNHLY, CDR2 FYNNEI. CDR3 in DNA: TGTGCCAGCCGATTAGGGAGGGCGAATGAGCAGTTCTTC. This sequence encodes CASRLGRANEQFF.

This clone was counted a single time. The rearrangement links TRBV28 to TRBJ2-1; 10 bases fit TRBD2. Germline trimming cut 2 bases from V and 6 bases from J; bases unmatched to any gene: 4. CDR3 size: 15 residues. CDR1 is MDHEN and CDR2 is SYDVKM in the germline V gene. CDR3 DNA sequence: TGTGCCAGCAGTTTACCAGCGGGAGGGTCCAATGAGCAGTTCTTC. This encodes CASSLPAGGSNEQFF. Looking up the rest from reference TRBV28 and TRBJ2-1 gives the full variable domain: DVKVTQSSRYLVKRTGEKVFLECVQDMDHENMFWYRQDPGLGLRLIYFSYDVKMKEKGDIPEGYSVSREKKERFSLILESASTNQTSMYLCASSLPAGGSNEQFFGPGTRLTVL.

The genes are TRBV5-1 and TRBJ2-7; perhaps TRBD1 as D (5 bases). V shed 2 bases and J shed 0 bases, with 9 bases lying between them. Germline V gene lookup returns CDR1 SGHRS and CDR2 YFSETQ. The CDR3 extends over 14 amino acids. DNA of the CDR3: TGCGCCAGCAGCTTAGGGGCAGCCTCCTACGAGCAGTACTTC. Amino acids: CASSLGAASYEQYF.

J is TRBJ2-1 and V is TRBV7-9, with D maybe TRBD1 (5 bases). This CDR3 is 14 amino acids long. Germline V lookup: CDR1 SEHNR, CDR2 FQNEAQ (reference sequence). The V gene lost 2 bases and the J gene lost 8 bases, with 13 bases spanning the gap. CDR3 nucleotides: TGTGCCAGCAGCTTACCGGCAGGGATGGATGAGCAGTTCTTC. Translated: CASSLPAGMDEQFF.

CDR3 amino acids: CASSQDRTGVDEQYF. DNA for the CDR3: TGTGCCAGCAGCCAAGATCGGACAGGGGTGGACGAGCAGTACTTC. The rearrangement joins TRBV4-2 to TRBJ2-7; 9 bases map to TRBD1. V shed 0 bases, J shed 5 bases, and the junction held 5 bases outside the gene matches. Germline CDR1 and CDR2: LGHNA and YNFKEQ. There are 15 residues in the CDR3.

V is TRBV6-2 or TRBV6-3 and J is TRBJ2-3; D is ambiguous. The CDR3 extends over 11 amino acids. V was cut by 2 bases and J by 5 bases, with 2 bases left in between. Germline V CDR1 and CDR2: MNHEY, SVGEGT. The DNA for the CDR3 is TGTGCCAGCAGTTACCTAGATACGCAGTATTTT. It yields the protein CASSYLDTQYF.

The genes are TRBV27 and TRBJ1-2; no definite D call. Germline V gene lookup returns CDR1 MNHEY and CDR2 SMNVEV (reference sequence). V was pared by 5 bases and J by 0 bases, with 7 bases between. The CDR3 loop spans 13 amino acids. The CDR3 loop is CASSQRANYGYTF. For the CDR3, the DNA is TGTGCCAGCAGTCAGCGGGCTAACTATGGCTACACCTTC.

CDR3 in amino acids: CASSNEIGQGSETQYF. CDR3 sequence (DNA): TGCGCCAGCAGCAACGAGATCGGACAGGGAAGCGAGACCCAGTACTTC. The genes are TRBV5-1 and TRBJ2-5; TRBD1 aligns across 8 bases. The germline V gene encodes CDR1 SGHRS and CDR2 YFSETQ. V trimming: 4 bases; J trimming: 5 bases; junction bases outside the gene matches: 13. This CDR3 spans 16 amino acids.

The chain joins TRBV5-1 to TRBJ2-2; 13 nucleotides match TRBD2. Trimming removed 3 bases from V and 7 bases from J; junction bases left unmatched: 3. The CDR3 covers 15 residues. CDR1 and CDR2 (germline): SGHRS, YFSETQ. CDR3 amino acids: CASSWTSGSGGELFF. DNA of the CDR3: TGCGCCAGCAGCTGGACTAGCGGGAGTGGCGGGGAGCTGTTTTTT.

V usage is TRBV28 and J usage is TRBJ1-2; 8 positions agree with TRBD1. V gave up 6 bases and J gave up 8 bases; unmatched junction bases: 11. This CDR3 comprises 14 residues. Germline CDR1 and CDR2: MDHEN and SYDVKM. DNA for the CDR3: TGTGCCAGCAGACGAACAACAGGGGGAGAAGGCTACACCTTC. Residues: CASRRTTGGEGYTF.

V usage is TRBV9 and J usage is TRBJ1-5; D gene uncertain. The V and J ends lost 2 bases and 0 bases respectively, with 9 bases between them. Per germline, CDR1 SGDLS and CDR2 YYNGEE. There are 15 residues in the CDR3. CDR3 region: CASSVSGNSNQPQHF. CDR3 in DNA: TGTGCCAGCAGCGTCTCTGGGAATAGCAATCAGCCCCAGCATTTT.

The gene calls are TRBV30 and TRBJ1-2; 8 bases line up with TRBD1. Trimming removed 3 bases from V and 8 bases from J; junction bases left unmatched: 5. This CDR3 spans 12 amino acids. CDR1 and CDR2 from the germline V gene are GTSNPN and SVGIG (reference sequence). The CDR3 loop reads CAWSRGRYGYTF. For the CDR3, the DNA is TGTGCCTGGAGCAGGGGGCGGTACGGCTACACCTTC.

This sequence joins TRBV5-1 and TRBJ2-7, with TRBD2 matching 9 bases. V trimming: 5 bases; J trimming: 2 bases; junction bases outside the gene matches: 8. Germline V CDR1 and CDR2: SGHRS, YFSETQ. This CDR3 has 15 amino acids. CDR3 residues: CASRQASSGTYEQYF. CDR3 DNA sequence: TGCGCCAGCAGACAGGCATCTAGCGGGACCTACGAGCAGTACTTC.

This chain links TRBV11-2 with TRBJ2-1; 12 nucleotides align to TRBD2. The J segment lost 10 bases and the V segment lost 2 bases, leaving 9 bases of the junction unmatched. The V gene's germline CDR1 is SGHAT and CDR2 FQNNGV. This CDR3 has 16 amino acids. In DNA form, the CDR3 reads TGTGCCAGCAGCTTATTGAGACTAGCGGGAGTTGGCGAGCAGTTCTTC. Protein sequence: CASSLLRLAGVGEQFF.

This CDR3 is CASTLTAGEGGNTIYF. The CDR3 DNA follows: TGTGCCAGCACCCTAACGGCAGGGGAGGGAGGAAACACCATATATTTT. V usage is TRBV9 and J usage is TRBJ1-3, with D possibly being TRBD1 (6 bases). The CDR3 extends over 16 amino acids. Germline CDR1 reads SGDLS; CDR2 reads YYNGEE. V was clipped by 6 bases and J by 4 bases, with 20 bases between them.

V and J are TRBV5-6 and TRBJ1-2; weak D call: TRBD1 (6 bases). CDR1 is SGHDT and CDR2 is YYEEEE in the germline V gene. The CDR3 runs 16 residues. V was trimmed by 0 bases and J by 2 bases, leaving 14 bases between them. The CDR3 is CASSLVGAGGNYGYTF. The CDR3 region has the DNA TGTGCCAGCAGCTTGGTGGGGGCCGGGGGCAACTATGGCTACACCTTC.

This clone was seen just once. The CDR3 loop reads CATSDTGQMYGYTF. The CDR3 nucleotides are TGTGCCACCAGTGATACTGGACAGATGTATGGCTACACCTTC. The chain links TRBV24-1 to TRBJ1-2; a possible D gene is TRBD1 (6 bases). CDR1 KGHDR and CDR2 SFDVKD come from the germline V gene. Deletions cut 3 bases from V and 5 bases from J, with 12 bases between. The CDR3 is made up of 14 amino acids.

The V call is TRBV15, the J call TRBJ2-6, with 7 nucleotides matching TRBD1. This CDR3 has 15 residues. The ends lost 5 bases at V and 3 bases at J; junction bases unmatched: 4. The germline CDR1 and CDR2 sequences are LNHNV and YYDKDF (reference sequence). CDR3 DNA sequence: TGTGCCACCAGCCTAACAGGGGATGGGGCCAACGTCCTGACTTTC. It specifies CATSLTGDGANVLTF.

The chain joins TRBV11-2 to TRBJ1-1; 12 nucleotides align to TRBD1. The germline V gene encodes CDR1 SGHAT and CDR2 FQNNGV. This CDR3 is 15 amino acids long. Trimming removed 4 bases from V and 5 bases from J; junction bases left unmatched: 5. In DNA, the CDR3 is TGTGCCAGCAGCTGGGGACAGGGGGCGAGAACTGAAGCTTTCTTT. Residues: CASSWGQGARTEAFF.

Only one count was recorded for this clone. The V gene is TRBV18, the J gene TRBJ2-7; 10 positions match TRBD2. Germline CDR1 and CDR2: KGHSH and LQKENI. The CDR3 has 15 amino acids. V shed 4 bases and J 2 bases; nucleotides not matched to a gene: 5. CDR3 sequence reads: CASSLGLAVTYEQYF. For the CDR3, the DNA is TGTGCCAGCTCACTAGGACTAGCGGTAACCTACGAGCAGTACTTC.

V gene TRBV12-3 or TRBV12-4 combines with J gene TRBJ1-3, with D perhaps TRBD1 (5 bases). The CDR3 contains 13 residues. Trimming left V 10 bases short and J 2 bases short, with 12 bases between. The CDR3, as DNA: TGTGCCACCAAAGCGGGGGCTGGAAACACCATATATTTT. Amino acid sequence: CATKAGAGNTIYF.

CDR3 amino acids: CATSSRSHSYEQYF. Written as DNA, the CDR3 is TGTGCCACCAGTTCGCGGAGTCACTCCTACGAGCAGTACTTC. The chain recombines TRBV15 with TRBJ2-7; D remains unclear. Germline V gives CDR1 LNHNV, CDR2 YYDKDF (reference sequence). V was cut by 6 bases and J by 0 bases, with 12 bases left in between. This CDR3 has 14 residues.

This chain uses TRBV14 with TRBJ2-1; no clear D. Trimming took off 1 base at V and 2 bases at J, with 18 bases between the two ends. The germline gives CDR1 SGHDN, CDR2 FVKESK. This CDR3 has 18 amino acids. The chain's CDR3 is CASSQGFEARLAYNEQFF. The CDR3 DNA is TGTGCCAGCAGCCAAGGGTTCGAGGCGCGGCTAGCCTACAATGAGCAGTTCTTC.

V gene TRBV3-1 (or the pseudogene TRBV3-2) combines with J gene TRBJ2-3; 11 nucleotides match TRBD1. There are 16 residues in the CDR3. The germline CDR1 and CDR2 sequences are LGHDT and YNNKEL (reference sequence). The V segment lost 0 bases and the J segment 4 bases; nucleotides outside the gene matches: 3. CDR3 sequence reads: CASSQDLGQGADTQYF. The DNA for the CDR3 is TGTGCCAGCAGCCAAGATCTGGGACAGGGGGCAGATACGCAGTATTTT.

CDR3 residues: CASSQGQGGLSTQYF. For the CDR3, the DNA is TGTGCCAGCAGCCAAGGACAGGGGGGTCTGAGTACGCAGTATTTT. The rearrangement links TRBV3-1 (or the pseudogene TRBV3-2) to TRBJ2-3; 9 bases are a match to TRBD1. V shed 1 base, J shed 8 bases, and the junction held 7 bases outside the gene matches. Germline CDR1 reads LGHDT; CDR2 reads YNNKEL (reference sequence). The CDR3 length is 15 residues.

The gene calls are TRBV9 and TRBJ1-1, with D perhaps TRBD1 (6 bases). Trimming left V 3 bases short and J 5 bases short, with 11 bases between. The CDR3 is made up of 13 amino acids. The germline V gene has CDR1 SGDLS and CDR2 YYNGEE. The CDR3 DNA reads as TGTGCCAGCAGCGCCGCAGGGGATACTGAAGCTTTCTTT. Translation gives CASSAAGDTEAFF.

The J gene is TRBJ2-7, the V gene TRBV5-1; possible D gene TRBD1, 5 bases. V lost 1 base and J lost 3, with 11 bases in between. The CDR3 has 14 residues. Germline loops: CDR1 SGHRS, CDR2 YFSETQ. The CDR3 reads CASSLLSDSYEQYF. The CDR3 DNA follows: TGCGCCAGCAGCTTGCTCTCTGACAGCTACGAGCAGTACTTC.

This chain uses TRBV5-1 with TRBJ1-5; D is uncertain. Germline V CDR1 and CDR2: SGHRS, YFSETQ. The CDR3 covers 14 residues. V was trimmed by 4 bases and J by 0 bases, leaving 8 bases between them. The CDR3, as DNA: TGCGCCAGCAGCCCTGGAGATAGCAATCAGCCCCAGCATTTT. This translates into CASSPGDSNQPQHF.

The V and J genes are TRBV4-1 and TRBJ2-5; TRBD1 or TRBD2 may be the D gene (5 bases each). Per germline, CDR1 MGHRA and CDR2 YSYEKL. The CDR3 length is 14 residues. Trimming shortened V by 5 bases and J by 3 bases, and 13 bases separated the two germline ends. CDR3 DNA: TGCGCCAGCAGCGAGTTTCAGGGAGAAGAGACCCAGTACTTC. Protein sequence: CASSEFQGEETQYF.

The chain recombines TRBV13 with TRBJ2-5, with TRBD2 matching over 9 bases. The germline gives CDR1 PRHDT, CDR2 FYEKMQ (reference sequence). The V segment lost 9 bases and the J segment 3 bases; nucleotides outside the gene matches: 17. CDR3 size: 17 residues. CDR3 nucleotides: TGTGCCAGAACTCTCCCCCTCGTTAGCGGGAGTGAAGAGACCCAGTACTTC. Translating it yields CARTLPLVSGSEETQYF. The complete variable domain, with remaining parts taken from reference TRBV13 and TRBJ2-5, reads AAGVIQSPRHLIKEKRETATLKCYPIPRHDTVYWYQQGPGQDPQFLISFYEKMQSDKGSIPDRFSAQQFSDYHSELNMSSLELGDSALYFCARTLPLVSGSEETQYFGPGTRLLVL.